A single sample is the source of the 6 T cell receptor beta chains below, sequenced in a study of T cell responses to AZD1222 COVID-19 vaccine. Some clones are missing from TCRdb's copy, which holds only in-frame ones; the method was immunoSEQ multiplex PCR. The sample carries about 160,000 clones, approximately 87% recorded once. The sequences come from peripheral blood, collected 28 days after the second AZD1222 dose. These receptors were collected from an adult who received the AZD1222 COVID-19 vaccine.

V usage is TRBV19 and J usage is TRBJ1-1, with 7 bases matching TRBD1. J gave up 4 bases and V 4 bases, and 9 bases lay outside the gene matches. The CDR3 covers 15 residues. The germline CDR1 and CDR2 sequences are LNHDA and SQIVND (reference sequence). The CDR3 loop is CASSRTGYGGTEAFF. The CDR3 region has the DNA TGTGCCAGTAGTAGGACAGGCTATGGGGGCACTGAAGCTTTCTTT.

The chain links TRBV9 to TRBJ2-1; TRBD1 or TRBD2 may be the D gene (6 bases each). Germline values: CDR1 SGDLS, CDR2 YYNGEE. The CDR3 covers 16 residues. V was cut by 10 bases and J by 0 bases, with 20 bases left in between. The CDR3 loop is CASKGGPAASYNEQFF. The DNA of the CDR3 is TGTGCCTCTAAGGGGGGCCCCGCAGCCTCCTACAATGAGCAGTTCTTC.

The chain joins TRBV7-2 to TRBJ1-1, with unresolved D. Trimming took off 1 base at V and 4 bases at J, with 7 bases between the two ends. CDR3 size: 13 residues. Germline CDR1 is SGHTA and CDR2 is FQGNSA. The CDR3 sequence: CASSLGGRTEAFF. CDR3 nucleotide sequence: TGTGCCAGCAGCTTAGGGGGTCGCACTGAAGCTTTCTTT.

The chain joins TRBV6-5 to TRBJ2-1, with a weak D call TRBD2 (6 bases). Trimming removed 5 bases at V and 6 bases at J, with 17 bases between. CDR3 size: 15 residues. Germline lookup yields CDR1 MNHEY and CDR2 SVGAGI. CDR3: CASSTGLLGPNEQFF. The DNA for the CDR3 is TGTGCCAGCAGTACCGGACTATTAGGTCCCAATGAGCAGTTCTTC.

This clone appeared a single time. The chain links TRBV19 to TRBJ2-7; D is undetermined. V was clipped by 6 bases and J by 4 bases, with 13 bases between them. The CDR3 extends over 13 amino acids. Looked up from germline, CDR1 is LNHDA and CDR2 is SQIVND (reference sequence). The CDR3 DNA reads TGTGCCAGTAGGGCACCCGAAGCTTACGAGCAGTACTTC. It yields the protein CASRAPEAYEQYF. Based on the CDR3 plus reference TRBV19 and TRBJ2-7, the full variable domain is DGGITQSPKYLFRKEGQNVTLSCEQNLNHDAMYWYRQDPGQGLRLIYYSQIVNDFQKGDIAEGYSVSREKKESFPLTVTSAQKNPTAFYLCASRAPEAYEQYFGPGTRLTVT.

This sequence joins TRBV4-3 and TRBJ2-2; 10 bases map to TRBD1. V gave up 0 bases and J gave up 7 bases; unmatched junction bases: 14. There are 19 residues in the CDR3. The germline V gene has CDR1 LGHNA and CDR2 YSLEER. The CDR3 is CASSQDVIRTGGFGGELFF. CDR3 DNA: TGCGCCAGCAGCCAAGACGTAATCCGGACAGGGGGTTTCGGCGGGGAGCTGTTTTTT.